This T cell receptor beta chain was identified during a study of glioma-infiltrating T cells. CDR3 size: 16 residues. The J segment lost 4 bases and the V segment lost 4 bases, leaving 6 bases of the junction unmatched. Germline assignment: CDR1 LGHDT and CDR2 YNNKEL (reference sequence). The sample holds a few counts of this clonotype. Using RNA template, CDR3s of TCR alpha and beta were amplified with iRepertoire arm-PCR. Input was roughly 85-400 ng of tissue mRNA or PBMC total RNA. TCRdb reanalysed the multiplex PCR reads using MiXCR and keeps one entry per CDR3 protein. The sample shows 150,000 to 200,000 distinct CDR3 sequences, 32% of them seen only once.

This clonotype was obtained from a human donor with low-grade glioma or glioblastoma, undergoing nonglioma brain surgery, or in good health (not recorded which). The specimen sequenced was glioma tissue, nonneoplastic brain tissue, or PBMCs (not recorded which). The chain links TRBV3-1 to TRBJ2-3; 12 bases are shared with TRBD2. CDR3 region: CASSPLRLAGADTQYF. Written as DNA, the CDR3 is TGTGCCAGCAGCCCCCTTAGACTAGCGGGAGCAGATACGCAGTATTTT.